This T cell receptor (beta chain) was sequenced during a study of blood T cell repertoires in COVID-19. On the study more broadly: Sample material is recorded as cDNA or gDNA derived from T cells, B-cell-depleted T cells, or PBMCs.

This CDR3 comprises 13 residues. The V gene lost 5 bases and the J gene lost 2 bases, with 8 bases spanning the gap. Under the authors' procedure: Researchers report that nucleated cell counts were estimated from reference gene primer amplification. Measured with immunoSEQ multiplex PCR; TCRdb has only the in-frame clones, and not every one. V, J and clone size are taken as reported in that table, and D and trimming were inferred from the DNA itself. This table has tens of thousands of clones, around 84% appearing once. This clone was observed a few times. This TCR came from an older man with active or convalescent COVID-19. The sample taken for sequencing was peripheral blood. The chain employs TRBV12-3 or TRBV12-4 and TRBJ2-3; D is possibly TRBD1 (5 bases). This CDR3 reads CASSRQNTDTQYF. Here the CDR3 DNA reads TGTGCCAGCAGTCGACAGAACACAGATACGCAGTATTTT.